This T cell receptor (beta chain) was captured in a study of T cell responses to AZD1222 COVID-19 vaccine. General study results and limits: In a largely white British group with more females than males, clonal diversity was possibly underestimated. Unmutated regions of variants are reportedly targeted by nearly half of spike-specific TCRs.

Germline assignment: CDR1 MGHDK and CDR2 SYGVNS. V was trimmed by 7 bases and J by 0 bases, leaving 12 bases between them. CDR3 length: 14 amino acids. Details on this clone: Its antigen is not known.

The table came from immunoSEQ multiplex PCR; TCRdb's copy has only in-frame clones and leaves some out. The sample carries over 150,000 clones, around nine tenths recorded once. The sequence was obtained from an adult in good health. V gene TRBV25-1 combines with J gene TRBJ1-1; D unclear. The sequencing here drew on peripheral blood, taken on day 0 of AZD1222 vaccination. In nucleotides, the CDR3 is TGTGCCAGCACCGCAGCCCCCTTGAACACTGAAGCTTTCTTT. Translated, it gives CASTAAPLNTEAFF. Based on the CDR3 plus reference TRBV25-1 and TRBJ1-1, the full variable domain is EADIYQTPRYLVIGTGKKITLECSQTMGHDKMYWYQQDPGMELHLIHYSYGVNSTEKGDLSSESTVSRIRTEHFPLTLESARPSHTSQYLCASTAAPLNTEAFFGQGTRLTVV.